This T cell receptor beta chain emerged from a study of control samples from healthy donors and cancer patients. Data came from immunoSEQ multiplex PCR; TCRdb stores just in-frame clones and leaves some out. The sample lists roughly 450,000 clones; 80% to 95% were seen once. Germline V gene lookup returns CDR1 MNHEY and CDR2 SMNVEV (reference sequence). The CDR3 contains 14 residues. V was shortened by 2 bases and J by 4 bases, with 11 bases between the two germline ends. The TCR originated in a man between 35 and 55 years old with head and neck cancer. The sequencing input was PBMCs. The chain has TRBV27 and TRBJ2-5, with D tentatively TRBD1 (6 bases). Here the CDR3 reads CASSLGRRGETQYF. CDR3 in DNA: TGTGCCAGCAGTTTAGGTCGCAGGGGAGAGACCCAGTACTTC.